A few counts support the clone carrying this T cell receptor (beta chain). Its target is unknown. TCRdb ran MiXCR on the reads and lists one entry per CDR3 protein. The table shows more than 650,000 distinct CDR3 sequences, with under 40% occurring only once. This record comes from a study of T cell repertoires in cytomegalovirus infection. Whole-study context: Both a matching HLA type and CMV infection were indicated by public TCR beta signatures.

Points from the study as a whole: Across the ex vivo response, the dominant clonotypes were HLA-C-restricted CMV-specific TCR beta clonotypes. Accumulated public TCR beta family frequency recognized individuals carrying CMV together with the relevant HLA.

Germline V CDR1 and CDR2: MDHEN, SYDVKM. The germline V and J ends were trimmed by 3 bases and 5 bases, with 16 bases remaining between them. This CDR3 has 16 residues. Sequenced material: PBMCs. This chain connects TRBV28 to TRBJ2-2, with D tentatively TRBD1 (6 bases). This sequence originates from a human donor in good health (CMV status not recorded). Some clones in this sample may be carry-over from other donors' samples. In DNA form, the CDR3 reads TGTGCCAGCAGTTTTCTGAACAGGGATAGGACCGGGGAGCTGTTTTTT. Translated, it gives CASSFLNRDRTGELFF.